This T cell receptor beta chain was profiled in a study of cytomegalovirus exposure and HLA in healthy donors. In the PCR, 60 Vbeta and 13 Jbeta primers were used. The repertoire was sequenced with immunoSEQ multiplex PCR; TCRdb's copy has only in-frame clones and lacks some. The table shows roughly 100,000 clones, with 71% occurring only once. This receptor was taken from a female donor in good health and CMV-seronegative. The sample taken for sequencing was PBMCs.

CDR3 protein: CASSPGSGDEQYF. The CDR3 DNA reads as TGTGCCAGCTCACCCGGGTCTGGTGACGAGCAGTACTTC. V is TRBV18 and J is TRBJ2-7; D is uncertain. The germline V gene encodes CDR1 KGHSH and CDR2 LQKENI. The CDR3 is 13 amino acids. The V end was cut by 3 bases, the J end by 5 bases, with 11 bases between.